The 5 T cell receptor beta chains below were found in one sample sequenced in a study of blood T cell repertoires in COVID-19. Method: immunoSEQ multiplex PCR; TCRdb's copy keeps in-frame clones and lacks some. The sample has 150,000 to 200,000 clones; approximately 86% are singletons. The specimen was peripheral blood. Receptors were obtained from a woman of 80 years or more in a cohort sampled during active or convalescent COVID-19.

The rearrangement uses TRBV5-4 and TRBJ1-6; TRBD1 aligns across 7 bases. The trim removed 4 bases at V and 7 bases at J, leaving 8 bases unmatched. The CDR3 covers 15 residues. Looked up from germline, CDR1 is SGHNT and CDR2 is YYREEE (reference sequence). The CDR3 DNA follows: TGTGCCAGCAGCCCCTGGACAGGAACGAATTCACCCCTCCACTTT. Translation gives CASSPWTGTNSPLHF. The full variable domain, completed using reference TRBV5-4 and TRBJ1-6, is ETGVTQSPTHLIKTRGQQVTLRCSSQSGHNTVSWYQQALGQGPQFIFQYYREEENGRGNFPPRFSGLQFPNYSSELNVNALELDDSALYLCASSPWTGTNSPLHFGNGTRLTVT.

This sequence joins TRBV18 and TRBJ1-1, with D tentatively TRBD1 (5 bases). The CDR3 is 14 residues long. The V gene lost 6 bases and the J gene lost 4 bases, with 15 bases spanning the gap. Germline V gives CDR1 KGHSH, CDR2 LQKENI. The CDR3 nucleotides read TGTGCCAGCTCCATTATAGAGCAGGGCACTGAAGCTTTCTTT. This codes for CASSIIEQGTEAFF.

V is TRBV19 and J is TRBJ2-7, with a possible D match to TRBD2 (5 bases). The CDR3 runs to 13 residues. Germline V gene data show CDR1 as LNHDA and CDR2 as SQIVND (reference sequence). V lost 7 bases to trimming and J lost 2 bases, with 12 bases between them. The CDR3 reads CASKRQYTYEQYV. CDR3 DNA sequence: TGTGCCAGTAAGCGGCAGTACACCTACGAGCAGTACGTC.

This sequence joins TRBV3-1 (or the pseudogene TRBV3-2) and TRBJ2-4, with a possible D match to TRBD2 (5 bases). The CDR3 totals 14 residues. Germline lookup yields CDR1 LGHDT and CDR2 YNNKEL (reference sequence). The V end lost 4 bases, the J end lost 3 bases, and 10 bases lay between the germline ends. For the CDR3, the DNA is TGTGCCAGCAGCCCTTACCGGGACAAAAACATTCAGTACTTC. This gives the protein CASSPYRDKNIQYF.

The chain employs TRBV6-5 and TRBJ1-4; 9 bases line up with TRBD1. Trimming at V came to 5 bases and at J to 7 bases, leaving 8 bases not matched to a gene. CDR3 size: 15 residues. Looked up from germline, CDR1 is MNHEY and CDR2 is SVGAGI. The CDR3 region has the DNA TGTGCCAGCAGTAAGGGACAGGGTTCGGTTGAAAAACTGTTTTTT. Its translation: CASSKGQGSVEKLFF.